This paragraph covers one TCR beta chain sequence. The data belong to a study of CD8 T cells in Susac syndrome. The authors carried out high-throughput sequencing of TCR beta. They applied it to CD8+ and CD4+ T cells obtained from blood. Age- and sex-matched healthy donors served as the control group. The V and J ends lost 3 bases and 6 bases respectively, with 7 bases between them. The CDR3 has 12 amino acids. Random hexamers served to reverse transcribe about 0.5 to 1 ug RNA. TCRdb fed the immunoSEQ multiplex PCR reads into MiXCR, producing one record per CDR3 protein. There are 140,000 to 150,000 distinct CDR3 sequences in the sample; around 94% occur only once, and over 0.07% lies in the top ten.

The sample taken for sequencing was CD4+ T cells from PBMCs. The TCR comes from a human donor in good health. The chain links TRBV12-3 or TRBV12-4 to TRBJ2-3; D remains ambiguous. The CDR3 sequence: CASSFLGDTQYF. CDR3 nucleotides: TGTGCCAGCAGTTTCTTGGGGGATACGCAGTATTTT.